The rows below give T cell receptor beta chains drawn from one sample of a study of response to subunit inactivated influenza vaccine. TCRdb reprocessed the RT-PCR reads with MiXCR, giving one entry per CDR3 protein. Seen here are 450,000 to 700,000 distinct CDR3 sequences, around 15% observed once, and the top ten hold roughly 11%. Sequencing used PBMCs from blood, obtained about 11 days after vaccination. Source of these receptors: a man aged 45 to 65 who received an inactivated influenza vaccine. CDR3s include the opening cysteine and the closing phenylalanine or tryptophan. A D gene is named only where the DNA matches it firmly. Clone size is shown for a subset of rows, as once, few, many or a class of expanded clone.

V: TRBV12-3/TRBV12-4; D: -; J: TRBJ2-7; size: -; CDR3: CASSPFEQAYEQYF; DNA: TGTGCCAGCAGCCCCTTCGAGCAGGCCTACGAGCAGTACTTC
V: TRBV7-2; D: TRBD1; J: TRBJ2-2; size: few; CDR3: CASSSGTGWTGELFF; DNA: TGTGCCAGCAGCTCCGGGACAGGGTGGACCGGGGAGCTGTTTTTT
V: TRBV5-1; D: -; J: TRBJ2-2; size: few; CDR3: CASSEGGPVTGELFF; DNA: TGCGCCAGCAGCGAAGGAGGGCCGGTCACCGGGGAGCTGTTTTTT
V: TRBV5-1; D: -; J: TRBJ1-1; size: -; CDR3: CASSPGALNTEAFF; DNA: TGCGCCAGCAGCCCGGGGGCACTGAACACTGAAGCTTTCTTT
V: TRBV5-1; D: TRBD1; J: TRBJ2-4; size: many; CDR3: CASSLDRENIQYF; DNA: TGCGCCAGCAGCCTGGACAGGGAAAACATTCAGTACTTC
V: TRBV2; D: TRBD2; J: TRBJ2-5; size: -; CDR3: CASSLTLAARETQYF; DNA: TGTGCCAGCAGTCTTACACTAGCGGCCCGGGAGACCCAGTACTTC
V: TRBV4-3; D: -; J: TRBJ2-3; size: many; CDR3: CASSQVGRASTDTQYF; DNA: TGCGCCAGCAGCCAAGTGGGCAGGGCAAGCACAGATACGCAGTATTTT
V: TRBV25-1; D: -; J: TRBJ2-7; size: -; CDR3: CASSEAGRWKNEQYF; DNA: TGTGCCAGCAGTGAAGCCGGGCGCTGGAAGAACGAGCAGTACTTC
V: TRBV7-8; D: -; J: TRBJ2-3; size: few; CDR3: CASSLIRSDDTQYF; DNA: TGTGCCAGCAGCTTAATTCGCTCGGATGATACGCAGTATTTT
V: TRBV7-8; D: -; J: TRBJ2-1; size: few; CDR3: CASSLVSILNEQFF; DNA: TGTGCCAGCAGCTTAGTTTCGATTCTCAATGAGCAGTTCTTC
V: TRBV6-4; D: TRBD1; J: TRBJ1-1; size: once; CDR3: CASSTGGEGTEAFF; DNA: TGTGCCAGCAGTACAGGGGGCGAGGGCACTGAAGCTTTCTTT
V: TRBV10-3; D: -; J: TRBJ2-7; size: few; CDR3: CAISEMDRTYEQYF; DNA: TGTGCCATCAGTGAGATGGACAGAACCTACGAGCAGTACTTC
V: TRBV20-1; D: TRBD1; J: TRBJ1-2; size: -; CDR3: CSAGGGPWGYTF; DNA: TGCAGTGCTGGAGGGGGCCCTTGGGGCTACACCTTC
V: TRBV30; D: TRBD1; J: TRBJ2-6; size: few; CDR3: CAWSRQGSRGANVLTF; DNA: TGTGCCTGGAGCCGACAGGGCTCAAGGGGGGCCAACGTCCTGACTTTC
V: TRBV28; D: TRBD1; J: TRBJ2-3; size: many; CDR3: CASSFIGGQGVDTQYF; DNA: TGTGCCAGCAGCTTTATCGGGGGACAGGGGGTAGATACGCAGTATTTT
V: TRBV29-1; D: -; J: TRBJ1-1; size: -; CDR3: CSVDPLATLEAFF; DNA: TGCAGCGTTGACCCGCTAGCAACACTTGAAGCTTTCTTT
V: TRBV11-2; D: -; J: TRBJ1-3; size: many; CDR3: CASSLDGQGLSGNTIYF; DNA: TGTGCCAGCAGCTTAGATGGTCAAGGCCTCTCTGGAAACACCATATATTTT
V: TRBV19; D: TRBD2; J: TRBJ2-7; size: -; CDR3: CASSDPSSGRTYEQYF; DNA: TGTGCCAGTAGTGATCCGTCTAGCGGGAGAACCTACGAGCAGTACTTC
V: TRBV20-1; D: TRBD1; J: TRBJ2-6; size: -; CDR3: CSATTGGFGVLTF; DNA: TGCAGTGCTACGACAGGGGGGTTCGGTGTCCTGACTTTC
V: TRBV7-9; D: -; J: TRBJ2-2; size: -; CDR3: CASTSQGVTGELFF; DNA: TGTGCCAGCACGAGTCAGGGTGTCACCGGGGAGCTGTTTTTT
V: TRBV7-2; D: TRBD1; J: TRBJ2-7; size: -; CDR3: CASSQAPGQAAYEQYF; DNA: TGTGCCAGCAGTCAGGCACCGGGACAGGCGGCCTACGAGCAGTACTTC
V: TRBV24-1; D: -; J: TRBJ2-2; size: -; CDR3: CATSDLWTSANTGELFF; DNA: TGTGCCACCAGTGATTTGTGGACCAGCGCGAACACCGGGGAGCTGTTTTTT
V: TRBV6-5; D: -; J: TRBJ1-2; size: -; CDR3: CASSYSVSGDGYTF; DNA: TGTGCCAGCAGTTACTCGGTATCTGGGGATGGCTACACCTTC
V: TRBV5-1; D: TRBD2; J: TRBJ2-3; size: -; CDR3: CASSLGGRNTDTQYF; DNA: TGCGCCAGCAGCCTGGGCGGGAGAAACACAGATACGCAGTATTTT
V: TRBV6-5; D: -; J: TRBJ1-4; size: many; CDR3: CASSYMGGIGEKLFF; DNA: TGTGCCAGCAGTTACATGGGGGGCATCGGTGAAAAACTGTTTTTT
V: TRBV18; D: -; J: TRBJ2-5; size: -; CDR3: CGSSTTKGFQETQYF; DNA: TGTGGCAGCTCAACAACGAAAGGATTCCAAGAGACCCAGTACTTC
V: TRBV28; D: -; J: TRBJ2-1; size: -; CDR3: CASSSAGNRGNEQFF; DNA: TGTGCCAGCAGTAGCGCAGGGAATAGAGGCAATGAGCAGTTCTTC
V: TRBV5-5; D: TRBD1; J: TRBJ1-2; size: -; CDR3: CASSLVAGTGRESYGYTF; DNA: TGTGCCAGCAGCTTGGTCGCCGGGACAGGGAGAGAAAGCTATGGCTACACCTTC
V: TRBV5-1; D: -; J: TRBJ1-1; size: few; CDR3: CASSGGPGSTEAFF; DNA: TGCGCCAGCAGCGGGGGGCCCGGGTCGACTGAAGCTTTCTTT
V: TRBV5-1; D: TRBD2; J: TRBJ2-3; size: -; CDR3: CASILLGLAPRTDTQYF; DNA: TGCGCCAGCATCTTGTTAGGACTAGCGCCGCGCACAGATACGCAGTATTTT
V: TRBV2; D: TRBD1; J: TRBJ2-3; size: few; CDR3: CASSAIPRDRDRPDTQYF; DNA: TGTGCCAGCAGCGCAATACCCCGGGACAGGGACCGGCCAGATACGCAGTATTTT
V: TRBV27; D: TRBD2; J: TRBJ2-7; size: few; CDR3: CASSFSSGGIYEQYF; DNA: TGTGCCAGCAGTTTTAGTAGCGGGGGTATCTACGAGCAGTACTTC
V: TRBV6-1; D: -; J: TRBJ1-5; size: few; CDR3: CASRYINQPQHF; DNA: TGTGCCAGCAGGTACATCAATCAGCCCCAGCATTTT
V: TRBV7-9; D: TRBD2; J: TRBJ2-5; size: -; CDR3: CASSPPPGGRMETQYF; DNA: TGTGCCAGCAGCCCCCCGCCGGGGGGGAGGATGGAGACCCAGTACTTC
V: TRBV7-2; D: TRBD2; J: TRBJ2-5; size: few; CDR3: CASRRLAGFQETQYF; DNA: TGTGCCAGCAGGAGACTAGCGGGGTTCCAAGAGACCCAGTACTTC
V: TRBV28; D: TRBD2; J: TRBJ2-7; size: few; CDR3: CASSLWGTSGSYEQYF; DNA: TGTGCCAGCAGTTTATGGGGGACTAGCGGGAGTTACGAGCAGTACTTC
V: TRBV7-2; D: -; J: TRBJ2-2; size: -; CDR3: CASSLGLASGELFF; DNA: TGTGCCAGCAGCTTAGGGCTAGCTAGCGGGGAGCTGTTTTTT
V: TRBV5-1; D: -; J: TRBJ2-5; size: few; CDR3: CASSTGTYKETQYF; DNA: TGCGCCAGCAGCACGGGGACTTACAAAGAGACCCAGTACTTC
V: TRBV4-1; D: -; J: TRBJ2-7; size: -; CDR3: CASSQVGSASSEQYF; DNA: TGCGCCAGCAGCCAAGTAGGCTCAGCGTCGTCCGAGCAGTACTTC
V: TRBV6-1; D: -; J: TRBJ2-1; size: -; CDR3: CASSEIPGYEQFF; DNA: TGTGCCAGCAGTGAAATTCCGGGGTACGAGCAGTTCTTC
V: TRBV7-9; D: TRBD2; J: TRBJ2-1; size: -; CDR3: CASSLRGGSENEQFF; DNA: TGTGCCAGCAGCTTACGGGGGGGCAGTGAGAATGAGCAGTTCTTC
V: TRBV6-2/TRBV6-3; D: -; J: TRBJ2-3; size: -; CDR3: CASRYSSVTDTQYF; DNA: TGTGCCAGCAGGTATTCTAGCGTGACAGATACGCAGTATTTT
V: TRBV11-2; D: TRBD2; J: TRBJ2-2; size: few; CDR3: CASSLVGGRRTGELFF; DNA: TGTGCCAGCAGCTTAGTGGGCGGGAGAAGGACCGGGGAGCTGTTTTTT
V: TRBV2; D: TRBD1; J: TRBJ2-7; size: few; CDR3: CASGFDRGDEQYF; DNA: TGTGCCAGCGGGTTCGACAGGGGAGACGAGCAGTACTTC
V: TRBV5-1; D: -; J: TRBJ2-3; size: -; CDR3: CASSLAPNRETDTQYF; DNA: TGCGCCAGCAGCTTGGCGCCAAACAGGGAAACAGATACGCAGTATTTT
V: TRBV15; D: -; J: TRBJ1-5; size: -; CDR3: CATASGTLVWGNQPQHF; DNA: TGTGCCACCGCATCCGGGACCCTGGTCTGGGGCAATCAGCCCCAGCATTTT
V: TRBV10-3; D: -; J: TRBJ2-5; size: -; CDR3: CAISERGSIRETQYF; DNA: TGTGCCATCAGTGAGAGGGGGAGTATCCGAGAGACCCAGTACTTC
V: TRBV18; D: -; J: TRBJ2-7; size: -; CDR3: CASSPPVNRAGDEQYF; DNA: TGTGCCAGCTCACCACCGGTCAACCGGGCAGGGGACGAGCAGTACTTC
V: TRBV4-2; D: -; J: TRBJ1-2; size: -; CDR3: CASSQDGRQAYGYTF; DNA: TGTGCCAGCAGCCAAGATGGCAGGCAAGCCTATGGCTACACCTTC
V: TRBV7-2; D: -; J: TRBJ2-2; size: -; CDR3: CASSVAGTHTGELFF; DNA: TGTGCCAGCAGCGTAGCAGGGACGCACACCGGGGAGCTGTTTTTT